Listed here is a single TCR beta chain. What it recognizes is unknown. Heparinised blood was drawn once per donor, averaging about 0.11 L. CDR3 length: 13 residues. Looked up from germline, CDR1 is SGHTA and CDR2 is FQGNSA. Trimming left V 3 bases short and J 2 bases short, with 7 bases between. The sample comes from a study of beta chain features in type 1 diabetes. Findings and caveats of the study: More deletions and fewer insertions at VDJ junctions were found in patients with type 1 diabetes. The similarity of naive, central memory and Treg TCRB repertoires appeared greater among patients than among healthy donors. High TCR expression in some cells could lead to their over-representation in cDNA sequencing.

Reverse transcription of all isolated RNA meant that expressed TCRB transcripts were sequenced. Clones were read by immunoSEQ multiplex PCR, and TCRdb kept only the in-frame ones, dropping some. The sample lists under 900,000 clones, roughly a sixth occurring once. The sample taken for sequencing was naive CD4+ T cells from blood. The sequence was collected from a woman under 30 in good health. V and J are TRBV7-2 and TRBJ1-1; D unresolved. This CDR3 reads CASSFKYNTEAFF. The CDR3 nucleotides read TGTGCCAGCAGCTTTAAGTATAACACTGAAGCTTTCTTT.